Sequencing of this TCR beta chain was carried out in a study of blood T cell repertoires in COVID-19. Study summary: The samples span acute and convalescent COVID-19 from the United States, Italy and Spain.

Here immunoSEQ multiplex PCR was the method, and the copy in TCRdb shows in-frame clones only, minus some. The table lists about 51,000 clones, approximately 90% of them singletons. A single count supports this clone. CDR3 length: 14 residues. The germline V and J ends were trimmed by 9 bases and 6 bases, with 17 bases remaining between them. Looked up from germline, CDR1 is SNHLY and CDR2 is FYNNEI. The chain links TRBV2 to TRBJ1-4; D is possibly TRBD1 (5 bases). This clonotype was obtained from a man aged 50 to 60 with acute or convalescent COVID-19. The sequencing input was peripheral blood. CDR3 protein: CASRRGRSDEKLFF. CDR3 DNA: TGTGCCAGTCGAAGGGGTCGCAGCGATGAAAAACTGTTTTTT.